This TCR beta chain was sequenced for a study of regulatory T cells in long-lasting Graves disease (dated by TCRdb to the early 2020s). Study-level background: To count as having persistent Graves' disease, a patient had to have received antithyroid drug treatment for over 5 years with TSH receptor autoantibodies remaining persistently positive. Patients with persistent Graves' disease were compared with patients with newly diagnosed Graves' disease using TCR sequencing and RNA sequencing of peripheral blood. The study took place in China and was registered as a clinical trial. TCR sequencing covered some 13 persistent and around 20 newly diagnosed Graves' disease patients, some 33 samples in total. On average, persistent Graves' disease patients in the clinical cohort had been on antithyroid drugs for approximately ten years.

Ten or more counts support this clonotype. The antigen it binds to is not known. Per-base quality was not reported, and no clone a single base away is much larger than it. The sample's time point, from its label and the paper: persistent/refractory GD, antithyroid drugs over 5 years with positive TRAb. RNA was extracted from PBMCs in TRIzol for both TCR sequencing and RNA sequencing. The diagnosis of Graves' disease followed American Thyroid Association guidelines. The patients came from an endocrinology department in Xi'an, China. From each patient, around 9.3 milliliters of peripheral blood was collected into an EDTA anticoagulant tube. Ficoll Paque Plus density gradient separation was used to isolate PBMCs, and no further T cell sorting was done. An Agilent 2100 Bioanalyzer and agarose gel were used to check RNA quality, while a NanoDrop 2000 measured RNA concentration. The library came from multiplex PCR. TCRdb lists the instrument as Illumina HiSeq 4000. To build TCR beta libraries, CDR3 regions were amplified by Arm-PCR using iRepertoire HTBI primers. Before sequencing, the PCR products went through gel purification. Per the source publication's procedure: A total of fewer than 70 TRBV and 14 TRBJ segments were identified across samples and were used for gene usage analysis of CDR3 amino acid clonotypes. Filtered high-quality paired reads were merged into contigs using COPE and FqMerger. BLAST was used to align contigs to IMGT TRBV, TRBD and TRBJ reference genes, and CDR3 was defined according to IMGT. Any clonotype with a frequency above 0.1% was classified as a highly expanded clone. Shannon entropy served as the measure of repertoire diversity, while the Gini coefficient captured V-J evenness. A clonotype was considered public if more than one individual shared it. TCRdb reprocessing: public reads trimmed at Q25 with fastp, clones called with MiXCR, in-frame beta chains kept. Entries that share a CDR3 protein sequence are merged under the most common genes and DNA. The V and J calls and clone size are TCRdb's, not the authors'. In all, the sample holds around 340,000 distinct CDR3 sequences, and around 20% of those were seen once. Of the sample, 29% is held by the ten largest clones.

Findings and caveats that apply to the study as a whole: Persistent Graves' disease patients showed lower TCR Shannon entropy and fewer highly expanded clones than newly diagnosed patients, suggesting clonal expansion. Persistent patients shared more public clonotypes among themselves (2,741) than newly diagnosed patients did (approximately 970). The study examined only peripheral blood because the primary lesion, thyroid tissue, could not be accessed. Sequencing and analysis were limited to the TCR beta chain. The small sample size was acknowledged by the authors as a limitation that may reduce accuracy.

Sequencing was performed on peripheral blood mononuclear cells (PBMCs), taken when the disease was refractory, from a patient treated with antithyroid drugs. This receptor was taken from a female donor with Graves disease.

The CDR3 has the sequence CASSEELGQHQPQHF. The bases are TGTGCCAGCAGTGAGGAGTTGGGACAGCATCAGCCCCAGCATTTT. The chain employs TRBV2 and TRBJ1-5, and 7 junctional nucleotides match TRBD1. CDR1 and CDR2 are read off the germline V gene as SNHLY and FYNNEI. Trimming takes 3 bases off V and 5 bases off J; junction bases not matched to a gene: 7. Including cysteine and phenylalanine, the CDR3 has 15 amino acids. Just the 45-base CDR3 DNA is kept, in frame starting at base 1.